This entry lists 16 T cell receptor beta chains sequenced from one sample in a study of blood T cell repertoires in COVID-19. Here immunoSEQ multiplex PCR was the method, and the copy in TCRdb shows in-frame clones only, minus some. The sample shows roughly 170,000 clones, about four fifths of them seen only once. What was sequenced was peripheral blood. The receptors shown here come from a woman in her sixties or seventies with COVID-19, enrolled during active disease.

The chain is built from TRBV5-1 and TRBJ2-7; 8 nucleotides agree with TRBD1. The CDR3 has 14 amino acids. Germline V gene data show CDR1 as SGHRS and CDR2 as YFSETQ. Trimming cost V 4 bases and J 4 bases; bases outside gene matches: 7. The DNA for the CDR3 is TGCGCCAGCAGCGACCGGACAGGGAAATACGAGCAGTACTTC. Its translation: CASSDRTGKYEQYF. Full variable domain (missing parts from reference TRBV5-1 and TRBJ2-7): KAGVTQTPRYLIKTRGQQVTLSCSPISGHRSVSWYQQTPGQGLQFLFEYFSETQRNKGNFPGRFSGRQFSNSRSEMNVSTLELGDSALYLCASSDRTGKYEQYFGPGTRLTVT.

This chain uses TRBV27 with TRBJ1-1; the match to TRBD1 covers 7 bases. This CDR3 comprises 14 residues. Germline values: CDR1 MNHEY, CDR2 SMNVEV (reference sequence). With V trimmed by 5 bases and J by 7 bases, 10 bases remained unmatched. The CDR3 loop is CASSGRTGESEAFF. The CDR3 DNA reads TGTGCCAGCAGTGGACGTACAGGGGAAAGTGAAGCTTTCTTT.

V is TRBV3-1 (or the pseudogene TRBV3-2) and J is TRBJ2-2; unclear D gene. Germline assignment: CDR1 LGHDT and CDR2 YNNKEL (reference sequence). Between the trimmed V and J ends, which lost 7 bases and 1 base, there was a span of 4 bases. CDR3 size: 12 residues. CDR3 loop: CASTMNTGELFF. CDR3 bases: TGTGCCAGCACCATGAACACCGGGGAGCTGTTTTTT.

The CDR3 nucleotides read TGTGCCACCAGCAGAGTAGTAGGACAGGGTAATTCACCCCTCCACTTT. It codes for CATSRVVGQGNSPLHF. The rearrangement links TRBV15 to TRBJ1-6; the match to TRBD1 covers 8 bases. This CDR3 comprises 16 residues. CDR1 is LNHNV, CDR2 YYDKDF, per germline (reference sequence). The V segment lost 1 base and the J segment 6 bases; nucleotides outside the gene matches: 5.

This chain links TRBV29-1 with TRBJ2-2, with 8 nucleotides matching TRBD2. V gave up 3 bases and J gave up 4 bases; unmatched junction bases: 10. Germline-derived CDR1 and CDR2 are SQVTM and ANQGSEA. The length of the CDR3 is 16 residues. The CDR3 sequence: CSVDVGTSGPTGELFF. The CDR3 DNA is TGCAGCGTTGACGTCGGAACTAGCGGACCCACCGGGGAGCTGTTTTTT.

Notes on this clone: Other DNA sequences in this specimen translate into the identical CDR3. The chain recombines TRBV3-1 (or the pseudogene TRBV3-2) with TRBJ2-5; TRBD1 might be the D (5 bases). Per germline, CDR1 LGHDT and CDR2 YNNKEL (reference sequence). Trimming pared 0 bases from V and 4 bases from J, leaving 9 bases between. The CDR3 has 14 amino acids. In DNA form, the CDR3 reads TGTGCCAGCAGCCAAGACAGGGAAAGAGAGACCCAGTACTTC. This translates into CASSQDRERETQYF.

V is TRBV7-3 and J is TRBJ2-3; tentatively, D is TRBD2 (6 bases). With 5 bases removed from V and 2 bases from J, the gap between germline ends came to 11 bases. The CDR3 is made up of 14 amino acids. Germline values: CDR1 SGHTA, CDR2 FQGTGA. In DNA form, the CDR3 reads TGTGCCAGCAGCCCAGGGACTCACACAGATACGCAGTATTTT. This gives the protein CASSPGTHTDTQYF.

The V gene is TRBV25-1, the J gene TRBJ2-1, with TRBD1 identical over 8 bases. The trim removed 8 bases at V and 4 bases at J, leaving 7 bases unmatched. This CDR3 is built from 14 residues. Per the germline V gene, CDR1 is MGHDK and CDR2 is SYGVNS. In nucleotides, the CDR3 is TGTGCCAGCGGGGAACAGGGGGTTTACAATGAGCAGTTCTTC. Its translation: CASGEQGVYNEQFF. Drawing the rest from reference TRBV25-1 and TRBJ2-1, the complete variable domain is EADIYQTPRYLVIGTGKKITLECSQTMGHDKMYWYQQDPGMELHLIHYSYGVNSTEKGDLSSESTVSRIRTEHFPLTLESARPSHTSQYLCASGEQGVYNEQFFGPGTRLTVL.

The chain has TRBV7-3 and TRBJ1-2; TRBD1 might be the D (6 bases). The ends were cut back, 5 bases at V and 7 bases at J, with 17 bases in the middle. CDR3 length: 14 residues. Per the germline V gene, CDR1 is SGHTA and CDR2 is FQGTGA. The CDR3 DNA follows: TGTGCCAGCAGCCGCACCTCGGGACAAGGTGGCTACACCTTC. Its protein product is CASSRTSGQGGYTF.

The J gene is TRBJ2-3, the V gene TRBV5-1; TRBD1 is a possible D gene (6 bases). Trimming took 0 bases from V and 6 from J, leaving 11 bases between them. Germline V gene data show CDR1 as SGHRS and CDR2 as YFSETQ. This CDR3 comprises 14 residues. The CDR3 protein is CASSLELTGDTQYF. As DNA, the CDR3 is TGCGCCAGCAGCTTGGAGCTTACAGGGGATACGCAGTATTTT.

CDR3 sequence: CASSVLTGELFF. CDR3 in DNA: TGTGCCAGCAGCGTGTTAACCGGGGAGCTGTTTTTT. The chain recombines TRBV9 with TRBJ2-2; D uncertain. This CDR3 region has 12 residues. Trimming removed 2 bases at V and 5 bases at J, with 4 bases between. Per the germline V gene, CDR1 is SGDLS and CDR2 is YYNGEE.

The CDR3 is CASSVVSAGGDTQYF. Written as DNA, the CDR3 is TGTGCCAGCAGCGTAGTTAGCGCGGGGGGTGATACGCAGTATTTT. V gene TRBV9 combines with J gene TRBJ2-3; the match to TRBD2 covers 8 bases. J lost 6 bases, V lost 0 bases, and 6 bases had no gene match. Germline V gene sequence: CDR1 SGDLS, CDR2 YYNGEE. The CDR3 sequence is 15 residues long.

The rearrangement uses TRBV19 and TRBJ2-7; a possible D gene is TRBD1 (6 bases). CDR1 and CDR2 (germline): LNHDA, SQIVND (reference sequence). The CDR3 has 13 amino acids. Trimming left V 5 bases short and J 7 bases short, with 15 bases between. CDR3 region: CASSLQGSSEQYF. The CDR3 nucleotides are TGTGCCAGTAGTTTACAGGGTTCTTCGGAGCAGTACTTC.

The chain combines TRBV5-1 with TRBJ2-1; 8 nucleotides line up with TRBD1. Trimming removed 8 bases from V and 1 base from J; junction bases left unmatched: 8. From germline, CDR1 is SGHRS and CDR2 YFSETQ. This CDR3 has 15 amino acids. The DNA for the CDR3 is TGCGCCAGTAAAACAGGGGGACGGTCCTACAATGAGCAGTTCTTC. Encoded protein: CASKTGGRSYNEQFF. The full variable domain, with the rest looked up from reference TRBV5-1 and TRBJ2-1, is KAGVTQTPRYLIKTRGQQVTLSCSPISGHRSVSWYQQTPGQGLQFLFEYFSETQRNKGNFPGRFSGRQFSNSRSEMNVSTLELGDSALYLCASKTGGRSYNEQFFGPGTRLTVL.

This clone was counted a few times. The rearrangement joins TRBV6-5 to TRBJ1-6; D might be TRBD1 (6 bases). There are 12 residues in the CDR3. V shed 5 bases and J shed 15 bases, with 14 bases lying between them. Germline V CDR1 and CDR2: MNHEY, SVGAGI. DNA of the CDR3: TGTGCCAGCAGTACCAACAGGGAACTCCTCCACTTT. Translation gives CASSTNRELLHF.

The rearrangement uses TRBV3-1 (or the pseudogene TRBV3-2) and TRBJ2-3; 7 bases fit TRBD2. Germline CDR1 and CDR2: LGHDT and YNNKEL (reference sequence). With V trimmed by 0 bases and J by 0 bases, 9 bases remained unmatched. The CDR3 is 18 amino acids. CDR3 in DNA: TGTGCCAGCAGCCAAGAAAAGGCCGGGAGGTGTAGCACAGATACGCAGTATTTT. It specifies CASSQEKAGRCSTDTQYF.